Sequencing of this TCR beta chain was carried out in a study of beta chain features in type 1 diabetes. Expressed TCRB transcripts were sequenced because the isolated RNA had all been reverse transcribed beforehand. The method was immunoSEQ multiplex PCR; TCRdb's version includes in-frame clones alone and lacks a portion of them. Of fewer than 500,000 clones in the sample, approximately 14% were seen once. Comments on this clone: Its antigen is not identified. One end of the junction does not line up with germline, which may come from a read error.

Regarding the study as a whole: PCR might pick shorter templates more often, in the same way for patients and controls.

CD45RO/CCR7/CD25/CD127/CD95/CD27 separated CD4+ naive, central memory, regulatory and stem cell-like memory cells by sorting. Purity (above 95%) was reached by all sorted populations. Germline-derived CDR1 and CDR2 are SGDLS and YYNGEE. CDR3 length equals 14 residues. Sequences were obtained from naive CD4+ T cells from blood. This receptor was taken from a man younger than 45 in good health. This chain links TRBV9 with TRBJ2-1; D gene unclear. CDR3 amino acids: CASRVDEWSNEQFF. CDR3 DNA sequence: TGTGCCAGCAGAGTAGATGAGTGGTCCAATGAGCAGTTCTTC.